This T cell receptor (beta chain) was sequenced for a study of blood T cell repertoires in COVID-19. Self-reported history from a screening survey and questionnaire set each donor's cohort. What the recovered Cohort 3 donors had was two negative PCRs, clearance, or symptom resolution. In the authors' workflow: For nucleated cells, counts were estimated from reference gene primer amplification. Sequencing used immunoSEQ multiplex PCR; TCRdb keeps in-frame clones, though not all of them. For V, J and clone size, that table is used; D and trimming come from the DNA. The table has roughly 160,000 clones, 87% seen once. The length of the CDR3 is 14 residues. Germline V lookup: CDR1 SGHTA, CDR2 FQGTGA. V shed 4 bases, J shed 8 bases, and the junction held 10 bases outside the gene matches.

The sequenced sample was PBMCs or T cells enriched from blood (not recorded which). The chain carries TRBV7-3 and TRBJ1-1; 7 bases are a match to TRBD1. The source is a woman aged 45-65 years who had recovered from COVID-19. CDR3 sequence reads: CASSSGQSWGEAFF. In nucleotides, the CDR3 is TGTGCCAGCAGCTCGGGACAGTCGTGGGGAGAAGCTTTCTTT.